One sample yielded the 12 T cell receptor beta chains listed below, sequenced in a study of CD4 T cells in relation to SARS-CoV-2 and coronaviruses. Before the COVID-19 pandemic, during about 2011-2019, CD4+ T cells were taken from unexposed donors. After more than eight days of culture, CD4+ T cells were isolated. Profiling relied on immunoSEQ multiplex PCR, and the TCRdb table lists in-frame clones only, not all of them. This sample yields 15,000 to 20,000 clones, of which 75% to 85% are seen a single time; roughly 18% belongs to the top ten. Antigens of these TCRs are unknown. Sequenced: CD4+ T cells from PBMCs, cultured in vitro. The receptors derive from a human donor in good health.

This chain connects TRBV3-1 (or the pseudogene TRBV3-2) to TRBJ1-6, with 7 bases identical to TRBD1. The CDR3 runs 14 residues. The J segment lost 7 bases and the V segment lost 4 bases, leaving 4 bases of the junction unmatched. Germline V lookup: CDR1 LGHDT, CDR2 YNNKEL (reference sequence). CDR3 sequence reads: CASSLRDRNSPLHF. The CDR3 DNA is TGTGCCAGCAGCCTACGGGACAGAAATTCACCCCTCCACTTT.

A few counts support this clone. The rearrangement links TRBV11-2 to TRBJ1-4, with TRBD1 as a possible D gene (5 bases). The length of the CDR3 is 15 residues. Germline CDR1 and CDR2: SGHAT and FQNNGV. Trimming took off 5 bases at V and 5 bases at J, with 15 bases between the two ends. CDR3 protein: CASSMDTRKNEKLFF. The CDR3 DNA follows: TGTGCCAGCAGCATGGACACCCGGAAGAATGAAAAACTGTTTTTT.

The table lists this clone with a count of one. CDR3 protein: CASSTGFPNYGYTF. The CDR3, as DNA: TGTGCCAGTAGTACAGGGTTTCCTAACTATGGCTACACCTTC. The V gene is TRBV19, the J gene TRBJ1-2; possible D gene TRBD1, 5 bases. CDR3 length: 14 amino acids. V lost 4 bases and J 0 bases, leaving 9 bases between the germline ends. Germline-derived CDR1 and CDR2 are LNHDA and SQIVND (reference sequence).

The J gene is TRBJ2-3, the V gene TRBV5-4; the match to TRBD2 covers 7 bases. The CDR3 extends over 15 amino acids. V gave up 4 bases and J gave up 2 bases; unmatched junction bases: 7. From germline, CDR1 is SGHNT and CDR2 YYREEE (reference sequence). As DNA, the CDR3 is TGTGCCAGCAGCCCGGGGGGACTACTCACAGATACGCAGTATTTT. Its translation is CASSPGGLLTDTQYF.

The rearrangement uses TRBV19 and TRBJ2-7; unclear D gene. The ends were cut back, 6 bases at V and 5 bases at J, with 14 bases in the middle. Per germline, CDR1 LNHDA and CDR2 SQIVND (reference sequence). The CDR3 is made up of 13 amino acids. In nucleotides, the CDR3 is TGTGCCAGTAGAGGGCCCATTCCTAACGAGCAGTACTTC. Amino acid sequence: CASRGPIPNEQYF.

Only one count was recorded for this clone. The CDR3 nucleotides read TGTGCCAGCAAACCGCTGGGTACCTACAATGAGCAGTTCTTC. Amino acids: CASKPLGTYNEQFF. The rearrangement joins TRBV2 to TRBJ2-1; no clear D gene. Deletions cut 7 bases from V and 2 bases from J, with 12 bases between. The CDR3 has 14 amino acids. From germline, CDR1 is SNHLY and CDR2 FYNNEI.

The chain joins TRBV15 to TRBJ2-2; D is unresolved. Germline lookup yields CDR1 LNHNV and CDR2 YYDKDF (reference sequence). The CDR3 contains 15 residues. The V end lost 1 base, the J end lost 0 bases, and 6 bases lay between the germline ends. Written as DNA, the CDR3 is TGTGCCACCAGCAGAGGCAGGACGAACACCGGGGAGCTGTTTTTT. This encodes CATSRGRTNTGELFF.

The chain uses TRBV6-4 and TRBJ1-2; no clear D gene. V was cut by 4 bases and J by 3 bases, with 24 bases left in between. The CDR3 consists of 18 residues. The germline V gene encodes CDR1 MRHNA and CDR2 SNTAGT. Here the CDR3 reads CASSVVVGPDGSHYGYTF. CDR3 sequence (DNA): TGTGCCAGCAGTGTGGTGGTAGGACCCGACGGATCACACTATGGCTACACCTTC.

The V and J genes are TRBV3-1 (or the pseudogene TRBV3-2) and TRBJ1-1; a weak D match, TRBD1 (5 bases). The CDR3 extends over 15 amino acids. Germline V gene lookup returns CDR1 LGHDT and CDR2 YNNKEL (reference sequence). V was clipped by 2 bases and J by 1 base, with 11 bases between them. In DNA, the CDR3 is TGTGCCAGCAGCCAACCCAGGGAACCGAACACTGAAGCTTTCTTT. Translated, it gives CASSQPREPNTEAFF.

This clone was observed a single time. The chain is built from TRBV11-1 and TRBJ2-1, with TRBD2 identical over 8 bases. The trim removed 3 bases at V and 8 bases at J, leaving 9 bases unmatched. The germline CDR1 and CDR2 sequences are SGHAT and FQDESV (reference sequence). This CDR3 has 15 residues. The CDR3 reads CASSLDLKLADEQFF. CDR3 coding DNA: TGTGCCAGCAGCTTGGACTTAAAACTAGCGGATGAGCAGTTCTTC.

This clone was counted between two and nine times. This sequence joins TRBV30 and TRBJ2-5; D is possibly TRBD1 or TRBD2 (5 bases each). This CDR3 contains 13 residues. Per germline, CDR1 GTSNPN and CDR2 SVGIG (reference sequence). Trimming cost V 2 bases and J 9 bases, with 16 bases left between them. The CDR3 DNA reads TGTGCCTGGAGTAAAGGCTCGGGGACGGCCCAGTACTTC. It encodes CAWSKGSGTAQYF.

The CDR3 spells CASSPRTGTYNEQFF. DNA of the CDR3: TGTGCCAGCAGCCCGCGGACAGGGACCTACAATGAGCAGTTCTTC. The genes are TRBV5-6 and TRBJ2-1; 8 bases agree with TRBD1. The CDR3 spans 15 residues. V shed 4 bases, J shed 2 bases, and the junction held 5 bases outside the gene matches. Germline lookup yields CDR1 SGHDT and CDR2 YYEEEE.